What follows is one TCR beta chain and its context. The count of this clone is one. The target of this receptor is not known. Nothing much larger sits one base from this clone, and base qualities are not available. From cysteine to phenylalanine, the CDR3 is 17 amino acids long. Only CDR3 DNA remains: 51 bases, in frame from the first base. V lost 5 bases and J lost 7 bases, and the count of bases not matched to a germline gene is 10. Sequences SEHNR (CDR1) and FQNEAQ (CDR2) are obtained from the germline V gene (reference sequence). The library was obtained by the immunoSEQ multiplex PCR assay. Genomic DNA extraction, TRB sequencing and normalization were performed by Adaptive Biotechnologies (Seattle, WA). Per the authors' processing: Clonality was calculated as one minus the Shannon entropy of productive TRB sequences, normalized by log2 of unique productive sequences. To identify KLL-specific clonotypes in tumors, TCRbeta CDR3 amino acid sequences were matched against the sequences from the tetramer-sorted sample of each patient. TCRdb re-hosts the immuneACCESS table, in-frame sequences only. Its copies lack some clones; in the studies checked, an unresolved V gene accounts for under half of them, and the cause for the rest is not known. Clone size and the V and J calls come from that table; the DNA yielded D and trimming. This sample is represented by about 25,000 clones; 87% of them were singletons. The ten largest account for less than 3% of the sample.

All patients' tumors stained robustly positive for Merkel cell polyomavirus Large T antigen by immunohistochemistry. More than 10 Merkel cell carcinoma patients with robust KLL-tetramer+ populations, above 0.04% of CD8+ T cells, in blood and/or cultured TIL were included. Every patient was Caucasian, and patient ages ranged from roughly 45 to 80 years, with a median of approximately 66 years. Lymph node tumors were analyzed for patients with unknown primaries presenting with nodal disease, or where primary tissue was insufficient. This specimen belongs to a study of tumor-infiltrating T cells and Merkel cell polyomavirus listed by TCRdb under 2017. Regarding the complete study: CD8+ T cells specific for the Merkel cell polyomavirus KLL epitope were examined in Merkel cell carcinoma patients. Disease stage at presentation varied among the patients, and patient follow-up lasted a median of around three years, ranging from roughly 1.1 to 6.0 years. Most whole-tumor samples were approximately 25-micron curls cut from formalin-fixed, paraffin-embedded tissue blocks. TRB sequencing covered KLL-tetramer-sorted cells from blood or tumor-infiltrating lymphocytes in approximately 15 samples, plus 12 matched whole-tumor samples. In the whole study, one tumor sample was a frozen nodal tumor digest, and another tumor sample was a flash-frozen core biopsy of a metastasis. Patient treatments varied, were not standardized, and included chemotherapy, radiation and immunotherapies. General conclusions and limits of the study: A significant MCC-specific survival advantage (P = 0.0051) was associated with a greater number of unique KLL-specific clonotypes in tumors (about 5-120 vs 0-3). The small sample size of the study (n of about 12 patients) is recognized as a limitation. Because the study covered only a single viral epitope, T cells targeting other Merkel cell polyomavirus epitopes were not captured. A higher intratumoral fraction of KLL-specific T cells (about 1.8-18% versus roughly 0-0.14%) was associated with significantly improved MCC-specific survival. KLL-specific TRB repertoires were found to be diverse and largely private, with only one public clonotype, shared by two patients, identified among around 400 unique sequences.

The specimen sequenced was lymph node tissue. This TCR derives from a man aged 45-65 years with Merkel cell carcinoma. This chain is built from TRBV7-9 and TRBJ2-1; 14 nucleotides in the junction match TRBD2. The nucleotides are TGTGCCAGCAGCCCCCCCGGACTAGCGGGGGGTTCAAATGAGCAGTTCTTC. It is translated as CASSPPGLAGGSNEQFF.